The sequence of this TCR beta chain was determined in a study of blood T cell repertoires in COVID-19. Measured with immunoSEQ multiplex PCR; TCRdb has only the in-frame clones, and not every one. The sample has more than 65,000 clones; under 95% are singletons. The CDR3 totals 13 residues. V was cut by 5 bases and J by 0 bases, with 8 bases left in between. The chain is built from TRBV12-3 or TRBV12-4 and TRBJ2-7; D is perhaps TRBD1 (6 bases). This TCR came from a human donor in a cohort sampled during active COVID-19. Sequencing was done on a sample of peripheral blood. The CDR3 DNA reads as TGTGCCAGCAGTGACAGGTTCTCCTACGAGCAGTACTTC. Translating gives CASSDRFSYEQYF.